This is a list of T cell receptor beta chains from one sample in a study of OX40 agonist ivuxolimab in advanced cancers. Sequenced by immunoSEQ multiplex PCR; TCRdb stores in-frame clones only, minus some. Of around 50,000 clones in the sample, roughly 90% were seen once. Sequenced here: CD4+ or CD8+ T cells sorted from blood, sampled in a trial of the OX40 agonist ivuxolimab. The receptors here all came from an adult with an advanced solid tumor such as melanoma, head and neck, liver or kidney cancer. CDR3s include the opening cysteine and the closing phenylalanine or tryptophan. Each record gives: J gene, V gene, clone size, D gene, CDR3 DNA, CDR3 protein. The D gene is left open where the match is weak. The size of a clone is reported for some rows only, either as once, few or many, or as a class for expanded clones.

j_gene: TRBJ2-2; v_gene: TRBV9; abundance: .; d_gene: TRBD2; CDR3nt: TGTGCCAGCAGCATCGAAGCGGGGACGGCGACCGGGGAGCTGTTTTTT; CDR3aa: CASSIEAGTATGELFF
j_gene: TRBJ2-1; v_gene: TRBV5-6; abundance: .; d_gene: .; CDR3nt: TGTGCCAGCAGCGTTTGGGTGACGCAGTTCTTC; CDR3aa: CASSVWVTQFF
j_gene: TRBJ2-1; v_gene: TRBV11-2; abundance: .; d_gene: TRBD2; CDR3nt: TGTGCCAGCAGCTTAGACCCCCTTGGCGGGAGGGCCAGGGGTGAGCAGTTCTTC; CDR3aa: CASSLDPLGGRARGEQFF
j_gene: TRBJ2-3; v_gene: TRBV19; abundance: .; d_gene: .; CDR3nt: TGTGCCAGTAAACTAGCTAACACAGATACGCAGTATTTT; CDR3aa: CASKLANTDTQYF
j_gene: TRBJ2-2; v_gene: TRBV5-8; abundance: .; d_gene: .; CDR3nt: TGTGCCAGCAGCTTGCATATAGCTATGAACACCGGGGAGCTGTTTTTT; CDR3aa: CASSLHIAMNTGELFF
j_gene: TRBJ1-1; v_gene: TRBV30; abundance: .; d_gene: TRBD1; CDR3nt: TGTGCCTGGAGTGACAGGGGCACTGAAGCTTTCTTT; CDR3aa: CAWSDRGTEAFF
j_gene: TRBJ2-3; v_gene: TRBV5-4; abundance: .; d_gene: .; CDR3nt: TGTGCCTGCCAGCGGGCCCTCCCCACAGATACGCAGTATTTT; CDR3aa: CACQRALPTDTQYF
j_gene: TRBJ2-1; v_gene: TRBV28; abundance: .; d_gene: TRBD1; CDR3nt: TGTGCCAGCAGCCCTAGGACAGGGGGCCTTGAGCAGTTCTTC; CDR3aa: CASSPRTGGLEQFF
j_gene: TRBJ1-2; v_gene: TRBV12-5; abundance: few; d_gene: .; CDR3nt: TGTGCTAGTGGTTTGGTAGCGGGACGGATTAACTATGGCTACACCTTC; CDR3aa: CASGLVAGRINYGYTF
j_gene: TRBJ2-3; v_gene: TRBV7-9; abundance: .; d_gene: TRBD1; CDR3nt: TGTGCCAGCAGCTCAGGTACAGGGGGAACGCAGTATTTT; CDR3aa: CASSSGTGGTQYF
j_gene: TRBJ2-4; v_gene: TRBV13; abundance: .; d_gene: .; CDR3nt: TGTGCCAGCAGCTCCCGGCCGTTAGCCAAAAACATTCAGTACTTC; CDR3aa: CASSSRPLAKNIQYF
j_gene: TRBJ1-1; v_gene: TRBV6-6; abundance: .; d_gene: .; CDR3nt: TGTGCCAGCATTAACAGGTCCTTGAACACTGAAGCTTTCTTT; CDR3aa: CASINRSLNTEAFF
j_gene: TRBJ2-1; v_gene: TRBV19; abundance: .; d_gene: .; CDR3nt: TGTGCCAGACCGATGACAGGCTACAATGAGCAGTTCTTC; CDR3aa: CARPMTGYNEQFF
j_gene: TRBJ2-3; v_gene: TRBV6-4; abundance: .; d_gene: TRBD1; CDR3nt: TGTGCCAGCAGTGACTCGACAGGGGGCGCAGATACGCAGTATTTT; CDR3aa: CASSDSTGGADTQYF
j_gene: TRBJ2-1; v_gene: TRBV9; abundance: .; d_gene: .; CDR3nt: TGTGCCAGCAGCCCAGAAGGGGAAACCTACAATGAGCAGTTCTTC; CDR3aa: CASSPEGETYNEQFF
j_gene: TRBJ1-5; v_gene: TRBV28; abundance: .; d_gene: .; CDR3nt: TGTGCCAGCAGTGGGGGGGGGATTGGCAATCAGCCCCAGCATTTT; CDR3aa: CASSGGGIGNQPQHF
j_gene: TRBJ2-7; v_gene: TRBV28; abundance: .; d_gene: TRBD2; CDR3nt: TGTGCCAGCAGTACAACGACACTAGCGGGATACGAGCAGTACTTC; CDR3aa: CASSTTTLAGYEQYF
j_gene: TRBJ1-2; v_gene: TRBV28; abundance: .; d_gene: .; CDR3nt: TGTGCCAGCACCCGAGGAAACTATGGCTACACCTTC; CDR3aa: CASTRGNYGYTF
j_gene: TRBJ2-5; v_gene: TRBV19; abundance: once; d_gene: .; CDR3nt: TGTGCCAGTAGTATAGATCATTCGACGGGCGCCATGGGGGAGACCCAGTACTTC; CDR3aa: CASSIDHSTGAMGETQYF
j_gene: TRBJ2-7; v_gene: TRBV5-1; abundance: .; d_gene: .; CDR3nt: TGCGCCAGCAGCTTAGGGACTTACTACGAGCAGTACTTC; CDR3aa: CASSLGTYYEQYF
j_gene: TRBJ1-2; v_gene: TRBV27; abundance: .; d_gene: TRBD1; CDR3nt: TGTGCCAGCAGTCCCTCCCGGGACAGGAACGGCTACACCTTC; CDR3aa: CASSPSRDRNGYTF
j_gene: TRBJ1-1; v_gene: TRBV30; abundance: few; d_gene: .; CDR3nt: TGTGCCTGGAGAAGGACGGGCAGTGAAGCTTTCTTT; CDR3aa: CAWRRTGSEAFF
j_gene: TRBJ2-3; v_gene: TRBV5-1; abundance: .; d_gene: TRBD2; CDR3nt: TGCGCCAGCAGCTTACTAGCGGGAGGGCCTACAGATACGCAGTATTTT; CDR3aa: CASSLLAGGPTDTQYF
j_gene: TRBJ2-3; v_gene: TRBV9; abundance: once; d_gene: .; CDR3nt: TGTGCCAGCAGCGTAGGGCGGTCAGGGTGGGATACGCAGTATTTT; CDR3aa: CASSVGRSGWDTQYF
j_gene: TRBJ2-1; v_gene: TRBV6-1; abundance: .; d_gene: .; CDR3nt: TGTGCCAGCAGTCACTTCTGGGATGAGCAGTTCTTC; CDR3aa: CASSHFWDEQFF
j_gene: TRBJ1-3; v_gene: TRBV2; abundance: .; d_gene: .; CDR3nt: TGTGCCAGCCGACGGTATGGAAACACCATATATTTT; CDR3aa: CASRRYGNTIYF
j_gene: TRBJ1-1; v_gene: TRBV5-4; abundance: .; d_gene: .; CDR3nt: TGTGCCAGCAGCAACCCCCTGAACACTGAAGCTTTCTTT; CDR3aa: CASSNPLNTEAFF
j_gene: TRBJ2-5; v_gene: TRBV29-1; abundance: .; d_gene: .; CDR3nt: TGCAGCGTTGGTTTATGGGGAGAGACCCAGTACTTC; CDR3aa: CSVGLWGETQYF
j_gene: TRBJ2-2; v_gene: TRBV10-3; abundance: once; d_gene: .; CDR3nt: TGTGCCATCAGTGAGTCCGCCGGGAAGGGCACCGGGGAGCTGTTTTTT; CDR3aa: CAISESAGKGTGELFF
j_gene: TRBJ2-4; v_gene: TRBV7-9; abundance: .; d_gene: TRBD1; CDR3nt: TGTGCCAGCACCAGGACAGGGCTAGCCAAAAACATTCAGTACTTC; CDR3aa: CASTRTGLAKNIQYF
j_gene: TRBJ1-2; v_gene: TRBV4-1; abundance: .; d_gene: .; CDR3nt: TGCGCCAGCAGCCACCTTAGAGGCGGTTTTAACTATGGCTACACCTTC; CDR3aa: CASSHLRGGFNYGYTF
j_gene: TRBJ2-3; v_gene: TRBV7-3; abundance: .; d_gene: TRBD1; CDR3nt: TGTGCCAGCAGCCCCGGGACAGGGACAGATACGCAGTATTTT; CDR3aa: CASSPGTGTDTQYF
j_gene: TRBJ1-3; v_gene: TRBV5-1; abundance: few; d_gene: .; CDR3nt: TGCGCCAGCAGCTTGAATTTTCAGGCCAGTAACTCTGGAAACACCATATATTTT; CDR3aa: CASSLNFQASNSGNTIYF
j_gene: TRBJ2-1; v_gene: TRBV4-1; abundance: .; d_gene: .; CDR3nt: TGCGCCAGCAGCCTACTATCGGGGCAGGATGAGCAGTTCTTC; CDR3aa: CASSLLSGQDEQFF
j_gene: TRBJ2-2; v_gene: TRBV11-3; abundance: .; d_gene: TRBD1; CDR3nt: TGTGCCAGCAGCTTAGAACGGGACAGGGCGTATACCGGGGAGCTGTTTTTT; CDR3aa: CASSLERDRAYTGELFF
j_gene: TRBJ1-1; v_gene: TRBV30; abundance: .; d_gene: TRBD1; CDR3nt: TGTGCCTGGAGTGTAGGCAGGGGGGAGACTGAAGCTTTCTTT; CDR3aa: CAWSVGRGETEAFF
j_gene: TRBJ2-2; v_gene: TRBV10-2; abundance: .; d_gene: TRBD2; CDR3nt: TGCGCCAGCAGCCCCGGTTTAGCGGGCACCGGGGAGCTGTTTTTT; CDR3aa: CASSPGLAGTGELFF
j_gene: TRBJ2-7; v_gene: TRBV5-1; abundance: .; d_gene: TRBD1; CDR3nt: TGCGCCAGCAGCTTGGACGGACAGGGGATACGTGAGATGTACTTC; CDR3aa: CASSLDGQGIREMYF
j_gene: TRBJ2-7; v_gene: TRBV11-2; abundance: .; d_gene: TRBD2; CDR3nt: TGTGCCAGCAGCCAGATCCGGGGGGGGTCCTACGAGCAGTACTTC; CDR3aa: CASSQIRGGSYEQYF
j_gene: TRBJ2-1; v_gene: TRBV9; abundance: .; d_gene: TRBD1; CDR3nt: TGTGCCAGCAGCCTTCGAGCCCTACAGGGGGCGCCGGGCAATGAGCAGTTCTTC; CDR3aa: CASSLRALQGAPGNEQFF
j_gene: TRBJ1-5; v_gene: TRBV28; abundance: .; d_gene: .; CDR3nt: TGTGCCAGCAGTTTGATTTCGGGAAGAAATCAGCCCCAGCATTTT; CDR3aa: CASSLISGRNQPQHF
j_gene: TRBJ1-2; v_gene: TRBV21-1; abundance: .; d_gene: .; CDR3nt: TGTGCCGAGACGCCGGGACACCAAAGGAACTATGGCTACACCTTC; CDR3aa: CAETPGHQRNYGYTF
j_gene: TRBJ1-4; v_gene: TRBV7-2; abundance: .; d_gene: TRBD1; CDR3nt: TGTGCCAGCAGCCAAGATCAGGGGACAGGGTGGCGGAAACTGTTTTTT; CDR3aa: CASSQDQGTGWRKLFF
j_gene: TRBJ2-7; v_gene: TRBV7-2; abundance: .; d_gene: .; CDR3nt: TGTGCCAGCAGCTTAGATCGGTGGAGGGGCGAGCAGTACTTC; CDR3aa: CASSLDRWRGEQYF
j_gene: TRBJ1-1; v_gene: TRBV6-6; abundance: .; d_gene: .; CDR3nt: TGTGCCAGCAGAAGGGGAATTAACACTGAAGCTTTCTTT; CDR3aa: CASRRGINTEAFF
j_gene: TRBJ1-1; v_gene: TRBV28; abundance: .; d_gene: .; CDR3nt: TGTGCCAGCAAATGGGTGGTAACGGCTGAAGCTTTCTTT; CDR3aa: CASKWVVTAEAFF
j_gene: TRBJ2-7; v_gene: TRBV4-2; abundance: few; d_gene: .; CDR3nt: TGTGCCAGCAGCCAAGATAGCGCTAGCGCTGGGGGCGAGCAGTACTTC; CDR3aa: CASSQDSASAGGEQYF
j_gene: TRBJ1-3; v_gene: TRBV7-9; abundance: .; d_gene: .; CDR3nt: TGTGCCAGCGGCCGGGAGGGGGGAAACACCATATATTTT; CDR3aa: CASGREGGNTIYF
j_gene: TRBJ2-1; v_gene: TRBV11-1; abundance: .; d_gene: .; CDR3nt: TGTGCCAGCAGCTTAGAAGCCCGACGCTCCTACAATGAGCAGTTCTTC; CDR3aa: CASSLEARRSYNEQFF
j_gene: TRBJ2-1; v_gene: TRBV6-5; abundance: .; d_gene: TRBD2; CDR3nt: TGTGCCAGCAGTTCCGTCGGACTAGCAGAGTTCTTC; CDR3aa: CASSSVGLAEFF
j_gene: TRBJ1-5; v_gene: TRBV13; abundance: .; d_gene: .; CDR3nt: TGTGCCAGCAGCTCCTCCCGCAATCAGCCCCAGCATTTT; CDR3aa: CASSSSRNQPQHF
j_gene: TRBJ1-6; v_gene: TRBV27; abundance: .; d_gene: .; CDR3nt: TGTGCCAGCAGTTCCCGGGCCCTACCGACACTTTCACCCCTCCACTTT; CDR3aa: CASSSRALPTLSPLHF
j_gene: TRBJ2-7; v_gene: TRBV14; abundance: few; d_gene: .; CDR3nt: TGTGCCAGCAGCCAAGATTGGACGGAAGGTCGCGAGCAGTACTTC; CDR3aa: CASSQDWTEGREQYF
j_gene: TRBJ2-3; v_gene: TRBV5-1; abundance: once; d_gene: .; CDR3nt: TGCGCCAGCAGCCCTAACAAAGGCACAGATACGCAGTATTTT; CDR3aa: CASSPNKGTDTQYF
j_gene: TRBJ1-1; v_gene: TRBV6-6; abundance: .; d_gene: .; CDR3nt: TGTGCCAGCAGTTCCCCAGGACCCTCTGTGAACACTGAAGCTTTCTTT; CDR3aa: CASSSPGPSVNTEAFF
j_gene: TRBJ1-1; v_gene: TRBV5-1; abundance: .; d_gene: TRBD1; CDR3nt: TGCGCCAGCAGCTCTCCCGGGACAGGGAAACTAAACACTGAAGCTTTCTTT; CDR3aa: CASSSPGTGKLNTEAFF
j_gene: TRBJ2-7; v_gene: TRBV9; abundance: .; d_gene: .; CDR3nt: TGTGCCAGCAGCGTGGGGTTGGAGGTGGGCGAGCAGTACTTC; CDR3aa: CASSVGLEVGEQYF